Sequencing of this TCR beta chain was carried out in a study of blood T cell repertoires in COVID-19 (dated by TCRdb to about 2020). Looking at the study overall: Samples from collaborators originated in the United States, Italy and Spain and spanned both the acute and convalescent phases of COVID-19. The sample metadata nearly always contained a de-identified subject ID, COVID-19 status, age in years and sex. Where available, HLA class I and class II types were obtained from metadata supplied by the sample provider rather than from assay-based typing. The repertoires were released in a freely available public database meant as a resource for research on the immune response to SARS-CoV-2. Samples came from the ongoing ImmuneRACE study (first 160 participants) plus 1,254 subjects from 6 global collaborators. The dataset comprised deeply sampled blood TCRbeta repertoires from subjects exposed to, actively infected with, or recovered from COVID-19. The material from the prospective study consisted of cDNA or gDNA derived from T cells, B-cell-depleted T cells, or PBMCs. The paper as a whole reports these results and caveats: The quantity of clinical and demographic metadata differed by source and by participant and was supplied without curation.

The collaborating institutions used their own protocols to collect whole blood in K2EDTA tubes. Collaborator samples were shipped for TCRbeta analysis as frozen whole blood, isolated PBMCs, or DNA extracted from either sample type. About this clone itself: What this receptor recognizes is not known. No much larger clone exists at a distance of one base, and base qualities are not known.

Relative to germline, V is missing 3 bases and J is missing 4 bases, with 3 bases of the junction outside any gene match. Its CDR3 holds 13 amino acids, cysteine through phenylalanine. The only DNA kept is the CDR3, 39 bases in frame from the first base. CDR1 and CDR2 (SGDLS, YYNGEE) derive from the germline V gene. The immunoSEQ Assay, a bias-controlled multiplex PCR, was used to amplify TCRbeta CDR3 regions from genomic DNA. Regarding the original processing steps: The number of nucleated cells in each sample was estimated from the amplification of reference gene primers within the assay. To quantify the absolute abundance of each unique TCRbeta CDR3 rearrangement, sequence reads were collapsed and filtered. Productive Simpson clonality was computed per sample as the square root of Simpson's diversity index over productive rearrangements. TCRdb holds this immuneACCESS table with in-frame rearrangements only. Some clones are missing; in checked studies, unresolved V genes explain under half, and the rest has no known cause. That table gives V, J and clone size, and the DNA gave D and trimming. The sample yields 95,000 to 120,000 clones; approximately 85% were counted once. Together, the top ten hold 2.4% of the sample.

The sample taken for sequencing was peripheral blood. The chain links TRBV9 with TRBJ1-1; 7 middle bases align to TRBD1. The sequence was obtained from a human donor in a cohort sampled during active COVID-19. The DNA reads TGTGCCAGCAGCGGGGGGACAGCCACTGAAGCTTTCTTT. Translated, this gives CASSGGTATEAFF. Outside the CDR3, residues come from the reference TRBV9 and TRBJ1-1 proteins, so the full variable domain is: DSGVTQTPKHLITATGQRVTLRCSPRSGDLSVYWYQQSLDQGLQFLIQYYNGEERAKGNILERFSAQQFPDLHSELNLSSLELGDSALYFCASSGGTATEAFFGQGTRLTVV.